The 27 T cell receptor beta chains listed next were all sequenced from one sample in a study of T-cell reconstitution after alpha-beta-depleted transplantation in children. A TCRbeta library incorporating unique molecular identifiers was prepared. TCRdb processed the PCR reads anew with MiXCR; each CDR3 protein has one entry. The sample comprises 350,000 to 500,000 distinct CDR3 sequences, roughly 44% of which are singletons, and 25% to 30% rests with the top ten. The sample in question was PBMCs, obtained before TCRalphabeta/CD19-depleted stem cell transplant. All receptors derive from a girl aged 2 to 9 with aplastic anemia, due to receive a stem cell transplant.

J is TRBJ2-4 and V is TRBV4-1; D uncertain. Trimming took 0 bases from V and 0 from J, leaving 6 bases between them. Germline CDR1 is MGHRA and CDR2 is YSYEKL. The CDR3 length is 15 residues. CDR3 DNA: TGCGCCAGCAGCCAAGATTCTCTAGCCAAAAACATTCAGTACTTC. It codes for CASSQDSLAKNIQYF.

This clonotype was seen many times. CDR3 sequence: CSARDRAGGLNQPQHF. The CDR3 DNA is TGCAGTGCTAGAGATAGGGCAGGGGGCCTGAATCAGCCCCAGCATTTT. The chain couples TRBV20-1 to TRBJ1-5, with TRBD1 matching over 8 bases. The CDR3 contains 16 residues. J was trimmed by 4 bases and V by 0 bases; bases with no gene match: 8. Germline CDR1 is DFQATT and CDR2 is SNEGSKA (reference sequence).

This clonotype was seen at least ten times. The chain recombines TRBV9 with TRBJ2-4; D may be TRBD2 (6 bases). V was trimmed by 3 bases and J by 1 base, leaving 8 bases between them. Germline V gives CDR1 SGDLS, CDR2 YYNGEE. This CDR3 is 14 amino acids long. The CDR3 region has the DNA TGTGCCAGCAGCGGTGGAGGGGCCAAAAACATTCAGTACTTC. This translates into CASSGGGAKNIQYF.

In its sample, this clonotype was seen many times. V gene TRBV7-9 combines with J gene TRBJ2-1, with D unclear. The V end lost 4 bases, the J end lost 7 bases, and 5 bases lay between the germline ends. This CDR3 is built from 11 residues. CDR1 and CDR2 from the germline V gene are SEHNR and FQNEAQ (reference sequence). The DNA for the CDR3 is TGTGCCAGCAGCTCGATAAATGAGCAGTTCTTC. It encodes CASSSINEQFF.

The rearrangement joins TRBV12-3 or TRBV12-4 to TRBJ2-6; no clear D. The CDR3 has 15 residues. Trimming stripped 6 bases from V and 4 bases from J, with 13 bases between. CDR3 in DNA: TGTGCCAGCAGCCAACTTGGAACCGGGGCCAACGTCCTGACTTTC. Translation: CASSQLGTGANVLTF.

This clonotype has only a few counts. The genes are TRBV28 and TRBJ2-7; 10 nucleotides match TRBD2. V lost 8 bases to trimming and J lost 2 bases; unmatched junction nucleotides: 6. Germline-derived CDR1 and CDR2 are MDHEN and SYDVKM. This CDR3 region has 14 residues. CDR3 loop: CASAVAGGPYEQYF. The CDR3 DNA reads TGTGCCAGCGCCGTAGCGGGAGGCCCCTACGAGCAGTACTTC.

This clonotype was picked up many times. The chain employs TRBV7-2 and TRBJ2-5; a possible D gene is TRBD2 (5 bases). The V gene's germline CDR1 is SGHTA and CDR2 FQGNSA. Trimming removed 1 base from V and 4 bases from J, with 13 bases in between. The CDR3 is 15 amino acids. The CDR3 region is CASSLVYGNPETQYF. In nucleotides, the CDR3 is TGTGCCAGCAGCTTAGTTTACGGGAACCCAGAGACCCAGTACTTC.

V and J are TRBV24-1 and TRBJ2-3; 10 bases are a match to TRBD2. Germline V CDR1 and CDR2: KGHDR, SFDVKD. The CDR3 length is 17 residues. V was clipped by 4 bases and J by 0 bases; unmatched bases: 6. The CDR3 DNA sequence: TGTGCCACCAGTGACCTAAAGACTAGCGGGAGCACAGATACGCAGTATTTT. This translates into CATSDLKTSGSTDTQYF.

This sequence joins TRBV7-9 and TRBJ2-7; D tentatively fits TRBD1 or TRBD2 (6 bases each). CDR3 length equals 15 residues. Trimming took 0 bases from V and 5 from J, leaving 14 bases between them. Germline lookup yields CDR1 SEHNR and CDR2 FQNEAQ (reference sequence). The CDR3 protein is CASSLAGGQGNEQYF. CDR3 in DNA: TGTGCCAGCAGCTTAGCTGGGGGGCAGGGGAACGAGCAGTACTTC.

This rearrangement joins TRBV29-1 to TRBJ2-7; the match to TRBD2 covers 10 bases. With 5 bases clipped from V and 3 bases from J, the junction kept 4 bases outside the gene matches. The CDR3 spans 13 residues. CDR1 and CDR2 (germline): SQVTM, ANQGSEA. Written as DNA, the CDR3 is TGCAGCGTTCTCTTAGCGGGAGGCTACGAGCAGTACTTC. This gives the protein CSVLLAGGYEQYF.

This clonotype has ten or more counts. The rearrangement uses TRBV12-3 or TRBV12-4 and TRBJ2-1, with TRBD2 identical over 7 bases. This CDR3 is 15 amino acids long. The V gene end was trimmed by 6 bases and the J gene end by 5 bases; junction bases not matched to a gene: 10. CDR3 bases: TGTGCCAGCAGAAGTACCGGGACTAACCACAATGAGCAGTTCTTC. The encoded protein is CASRSTGTNHNEQFF.

This chain joins TRBV20-1 and TRBJ2-7; D perhaps matches TRBD1 (5 bases). This CDR3 is 14 amino acids long. The ends were cut back, 5 bases at V and 1 base at J, with 15 bases in the middle. From germline, CDR1 is DFQATT and CDR2 SNEGSKA (reference sequence). The CDR3 here is CSAPPLGASYEQYF. Written as DNA, the CDR3 is TGCAGTGCTCCCCCCCTTGGGGCGTCCTACGAGCAGTACTTC.

This clonotype has only a few counts. The chain joins TRBV15 to TRBJ1-6; 7 positions match TRBD1. The CDR3 spans 14 residues. V dropped 5 bases and J dropped 13; count of bases not matched to a gene: 11. The V gene's germline CDR1 is LNHNV and CDR2 YYDKDF (reference sequence). The CDR3 DNA reads TGTGCCACCAGCCCTGGGGAGGGGGCCTCGCCCCTCCACTTT. This sequence encodes CATSPGEGASPLHF.

V and J are TRBV5-1 and TRBJ1-3; 7 nucleotides match TRBD1. The germline gives CDR1 SGHRS, CDR2 YFSETQ. V lost 8 bases and J lost 0; bases outside the gene matches: 11. CDR3 length: 16 amino acids. The CDR3 protein is CARGLGQLSSGNTIYF. CDR3 nucleotide sequence: TGCGCCAGGGGCTTGGGACAGCTCAGCTCTGGAAACACCATATATTTT.

This clonotype was seen repeatedly, ten times or more. The CDR3 spells CATSRGYEVAGMTDTQYF. The CDR3 DNA reads as TGTGCCACCAGCAGAGGGTATGAGGTAGCGGGAATGACAGATACGCAGTATTTT. The rearrangement links TRBV15 to TRBJ2-3; 8 bases are shared with TRBD2. The germline V gene has CDR1 LNHNV and CDR2 YYDKDF (reference sequence). V shed 1 base and J 3 bases; nucleotides not matched to a gene: 12. The CDR3 runs 18 residues.

In its sample, this clonotype was seen a few times. J is TRBJ1-3 and V is TRBV14, with D possibly being TRBD1 (6 bases). V gave up 3 bases and J gave up 2 bases, with 11 bases separating them. The CDR3 sequence is 15 residues long. Looked up from germline, CDR1 is SGHDN and CDR2 is FVKESK. CDR3 loop: CASSHMGAAGNTIYF. Here the CDR3 DNA reads TGTGCCAGCAGCCACATGGGGGCGGCTGGAAACACCATATATTTT.

This clonotype turned up a few times. The chain combines TRBV6-1 with TRBJ2-4; perhaps TRBD1 as D (6 bases). Germline CDR1 MNHNS, CDR2 SASEGT. The CDR3 sequence is 14 residues long. The V end lost 6 bases, the J end lost 6 bases, and 15 bases lay between the germline ends. DNA for the CDR3: TGTGCCAGCAGGACAGGACCAAACTCAAACATTCAGTACTTC. Translation: CASRTGPNSNIQYF.

This chain links TRBV5-1 with TRBJ2-7; D is undetermined. V shed 3 bases and J shed 5 bases, with 9 bases lying between them. CDR3 length: 12 amino acids. Germline-derived CDR1 and CDR2 are SGHRS and YFSETQ. The CDR3 protein is CASSSPGDEQYF. In DNA form, the CDR3 reads TGCGCCAGCAGCTCTCCCGGCGACGAGCAGTACTTC.

This clonotype was counted at least ten times. The V call is TRBV28, the J call TRBJ1-4, with a tentative D call TRBD1 (6 bases). CDR1 and CDR2 from the germline V gene are MDHEN and SYDVKM. CDR3 size: 16 residues. V lost 5 bases, J lost 0 bases, and 13 bases lay in between. CDR3 sequence: CASSIQGFATNEKLFF. CDR3 nucleotides: TGTGCCAGCAGTATACAGGGATTTGCAACTAATGAAAAACTGTTTTTT.

In its sample, this clonotype was seen many times. The chain links TRBV7-9 to TRBJ2-5; D is possibly TRBD1 (6 bases). Trimming shortened V by 7 bases and J by 6 bases, and 15 bases separated the two germline ends. Germline-derived CDR1 and CDR2 are SEHNR and FQNEAQ (reference sequence). The CDR3 runs to 13 residues. The CDR3 DNA reads TGTGCCAGCACTCCCCAGGGGTTTCAGACCCAGTACTTC. Translation gives CASTPQGFQTQYF.

This clonotype was counted between two and nine times. This chain connects TRBV11-2 to TRBJ2-1, with D possibly called TRBD1 or TRBD2 (5 bases each). V lost 7 bases and J lost 8, with 21 bases in between. The CDR3 loop spans 15 amino acids. Germline V gives CDR1 SGHAT, CDR2 FQNNGV. The CDR3 region has the DNA TGTGCCAGCACCCTTCGCCTGGGGGAGATTGATGAGCAGTTCTTC. Translated: CASTLRLGEIDEQFF.

The chain has TRBV4-1 and TRBJ2-3; D gene unclear. The CDR3 contains 16 residues. CDR1 is MGHRA and CDR2 is YSYEKL in the germline V gene. V gave up 1 base and J gave up 4 bases, with 15 bases separating them. CDR3 in DNA: TGCGCCAGCAGCCAAGTACTAAGCGCCGGTGCAGATACGCAGTATTTT. Translating gives CASSQVLSAGADTQYF.

This clonotype was recorded many times. Here the CDR3 reads CASSFGQGRTDTQYF. The CDR3, as DNA: TGTGCCAGCAGCTTCGGACAGGGGCGGACAGATACGCAGTATTTT. V is TRBV7-2 and J is TRBJ2-3; TRBD1 agrees at 9 bases. Looked up from germline, CDR1 is SGHTA and CDR2 is FQGNSA. With 3 bases clipped from V and 3 bases from J, the junction kept 4 bases outside the gene matches. This CDR3 is 15 amino acids long.

This clonotype was seen more than once but under ten times. The chain is built from TRBV7-2 and TRBJ2-7, with D possibly matching TRBD2 (5 bases). The CDR3 totals 15 residues. CDR1 is SGHTA, CDR2 FQGNSA, per germline. Between the trimmed V and J ends, which lost 4 bases and 5 bases, there was a span of 18 bases. As DNA, the CDR3 is TGTGCCAGCAGCTCCGAAGCAACTAGGTATGACGAGCAGTACTTC. Residues: CASSSEATRYDEQYF.

The rearrangement uses TRBV6-1 and TRBJ2-7; no clear D gene. Looked up from germline, CDR1 is MNHNS and CDR2 is SASEGT. Trimming cost V 2 bases and J 0 bases, with 11 bases left between them. The CDR3 runs 15 residues. CDR3 loop: CASSESSVSSYEQYF. The CDR3 region has the DNA TGTGCCAGCAGTGAAAGTTCGGTAAGCTCCTACGAGCAGTACTTC.

The chain links TRBV11-2 to TRBJ1-5; D is unresolved. This CDR3 is 15 amino acids long. V was shortened by 5 bases and J by 7 bases, with 18 bases between the two germline ends. Germline V gene sequence: CDR1 SGHAT, CDR2 FQNNGV. CDR3 region: CASSPQVMVRQPQHF. CDR3 DNA sequence: TGTGCCAGCAGCCCCCAGGTGATGGTCAGGCAGCCCCAGCATTTT.

In this sample, this clonotype turned up many times. V and J are TRBV5-6 and TRBJ1-5, with 10 bases aligning to TRBD1. The CDR3 sequence is 18 residues long. Germline loops: CDR1 SGHDT, CDR2 YYEEEE. Trimming cost V 4 bases and J 0 bases; bases outside gene matches: 10. The CDR3 bases are TGTGCCAGCAGCATCCGGGACAGGGGCTCATATAGCAATCAGCCCCAGCATTTT. The encoded protein is CASSIRDRGSYSNQPQHF.